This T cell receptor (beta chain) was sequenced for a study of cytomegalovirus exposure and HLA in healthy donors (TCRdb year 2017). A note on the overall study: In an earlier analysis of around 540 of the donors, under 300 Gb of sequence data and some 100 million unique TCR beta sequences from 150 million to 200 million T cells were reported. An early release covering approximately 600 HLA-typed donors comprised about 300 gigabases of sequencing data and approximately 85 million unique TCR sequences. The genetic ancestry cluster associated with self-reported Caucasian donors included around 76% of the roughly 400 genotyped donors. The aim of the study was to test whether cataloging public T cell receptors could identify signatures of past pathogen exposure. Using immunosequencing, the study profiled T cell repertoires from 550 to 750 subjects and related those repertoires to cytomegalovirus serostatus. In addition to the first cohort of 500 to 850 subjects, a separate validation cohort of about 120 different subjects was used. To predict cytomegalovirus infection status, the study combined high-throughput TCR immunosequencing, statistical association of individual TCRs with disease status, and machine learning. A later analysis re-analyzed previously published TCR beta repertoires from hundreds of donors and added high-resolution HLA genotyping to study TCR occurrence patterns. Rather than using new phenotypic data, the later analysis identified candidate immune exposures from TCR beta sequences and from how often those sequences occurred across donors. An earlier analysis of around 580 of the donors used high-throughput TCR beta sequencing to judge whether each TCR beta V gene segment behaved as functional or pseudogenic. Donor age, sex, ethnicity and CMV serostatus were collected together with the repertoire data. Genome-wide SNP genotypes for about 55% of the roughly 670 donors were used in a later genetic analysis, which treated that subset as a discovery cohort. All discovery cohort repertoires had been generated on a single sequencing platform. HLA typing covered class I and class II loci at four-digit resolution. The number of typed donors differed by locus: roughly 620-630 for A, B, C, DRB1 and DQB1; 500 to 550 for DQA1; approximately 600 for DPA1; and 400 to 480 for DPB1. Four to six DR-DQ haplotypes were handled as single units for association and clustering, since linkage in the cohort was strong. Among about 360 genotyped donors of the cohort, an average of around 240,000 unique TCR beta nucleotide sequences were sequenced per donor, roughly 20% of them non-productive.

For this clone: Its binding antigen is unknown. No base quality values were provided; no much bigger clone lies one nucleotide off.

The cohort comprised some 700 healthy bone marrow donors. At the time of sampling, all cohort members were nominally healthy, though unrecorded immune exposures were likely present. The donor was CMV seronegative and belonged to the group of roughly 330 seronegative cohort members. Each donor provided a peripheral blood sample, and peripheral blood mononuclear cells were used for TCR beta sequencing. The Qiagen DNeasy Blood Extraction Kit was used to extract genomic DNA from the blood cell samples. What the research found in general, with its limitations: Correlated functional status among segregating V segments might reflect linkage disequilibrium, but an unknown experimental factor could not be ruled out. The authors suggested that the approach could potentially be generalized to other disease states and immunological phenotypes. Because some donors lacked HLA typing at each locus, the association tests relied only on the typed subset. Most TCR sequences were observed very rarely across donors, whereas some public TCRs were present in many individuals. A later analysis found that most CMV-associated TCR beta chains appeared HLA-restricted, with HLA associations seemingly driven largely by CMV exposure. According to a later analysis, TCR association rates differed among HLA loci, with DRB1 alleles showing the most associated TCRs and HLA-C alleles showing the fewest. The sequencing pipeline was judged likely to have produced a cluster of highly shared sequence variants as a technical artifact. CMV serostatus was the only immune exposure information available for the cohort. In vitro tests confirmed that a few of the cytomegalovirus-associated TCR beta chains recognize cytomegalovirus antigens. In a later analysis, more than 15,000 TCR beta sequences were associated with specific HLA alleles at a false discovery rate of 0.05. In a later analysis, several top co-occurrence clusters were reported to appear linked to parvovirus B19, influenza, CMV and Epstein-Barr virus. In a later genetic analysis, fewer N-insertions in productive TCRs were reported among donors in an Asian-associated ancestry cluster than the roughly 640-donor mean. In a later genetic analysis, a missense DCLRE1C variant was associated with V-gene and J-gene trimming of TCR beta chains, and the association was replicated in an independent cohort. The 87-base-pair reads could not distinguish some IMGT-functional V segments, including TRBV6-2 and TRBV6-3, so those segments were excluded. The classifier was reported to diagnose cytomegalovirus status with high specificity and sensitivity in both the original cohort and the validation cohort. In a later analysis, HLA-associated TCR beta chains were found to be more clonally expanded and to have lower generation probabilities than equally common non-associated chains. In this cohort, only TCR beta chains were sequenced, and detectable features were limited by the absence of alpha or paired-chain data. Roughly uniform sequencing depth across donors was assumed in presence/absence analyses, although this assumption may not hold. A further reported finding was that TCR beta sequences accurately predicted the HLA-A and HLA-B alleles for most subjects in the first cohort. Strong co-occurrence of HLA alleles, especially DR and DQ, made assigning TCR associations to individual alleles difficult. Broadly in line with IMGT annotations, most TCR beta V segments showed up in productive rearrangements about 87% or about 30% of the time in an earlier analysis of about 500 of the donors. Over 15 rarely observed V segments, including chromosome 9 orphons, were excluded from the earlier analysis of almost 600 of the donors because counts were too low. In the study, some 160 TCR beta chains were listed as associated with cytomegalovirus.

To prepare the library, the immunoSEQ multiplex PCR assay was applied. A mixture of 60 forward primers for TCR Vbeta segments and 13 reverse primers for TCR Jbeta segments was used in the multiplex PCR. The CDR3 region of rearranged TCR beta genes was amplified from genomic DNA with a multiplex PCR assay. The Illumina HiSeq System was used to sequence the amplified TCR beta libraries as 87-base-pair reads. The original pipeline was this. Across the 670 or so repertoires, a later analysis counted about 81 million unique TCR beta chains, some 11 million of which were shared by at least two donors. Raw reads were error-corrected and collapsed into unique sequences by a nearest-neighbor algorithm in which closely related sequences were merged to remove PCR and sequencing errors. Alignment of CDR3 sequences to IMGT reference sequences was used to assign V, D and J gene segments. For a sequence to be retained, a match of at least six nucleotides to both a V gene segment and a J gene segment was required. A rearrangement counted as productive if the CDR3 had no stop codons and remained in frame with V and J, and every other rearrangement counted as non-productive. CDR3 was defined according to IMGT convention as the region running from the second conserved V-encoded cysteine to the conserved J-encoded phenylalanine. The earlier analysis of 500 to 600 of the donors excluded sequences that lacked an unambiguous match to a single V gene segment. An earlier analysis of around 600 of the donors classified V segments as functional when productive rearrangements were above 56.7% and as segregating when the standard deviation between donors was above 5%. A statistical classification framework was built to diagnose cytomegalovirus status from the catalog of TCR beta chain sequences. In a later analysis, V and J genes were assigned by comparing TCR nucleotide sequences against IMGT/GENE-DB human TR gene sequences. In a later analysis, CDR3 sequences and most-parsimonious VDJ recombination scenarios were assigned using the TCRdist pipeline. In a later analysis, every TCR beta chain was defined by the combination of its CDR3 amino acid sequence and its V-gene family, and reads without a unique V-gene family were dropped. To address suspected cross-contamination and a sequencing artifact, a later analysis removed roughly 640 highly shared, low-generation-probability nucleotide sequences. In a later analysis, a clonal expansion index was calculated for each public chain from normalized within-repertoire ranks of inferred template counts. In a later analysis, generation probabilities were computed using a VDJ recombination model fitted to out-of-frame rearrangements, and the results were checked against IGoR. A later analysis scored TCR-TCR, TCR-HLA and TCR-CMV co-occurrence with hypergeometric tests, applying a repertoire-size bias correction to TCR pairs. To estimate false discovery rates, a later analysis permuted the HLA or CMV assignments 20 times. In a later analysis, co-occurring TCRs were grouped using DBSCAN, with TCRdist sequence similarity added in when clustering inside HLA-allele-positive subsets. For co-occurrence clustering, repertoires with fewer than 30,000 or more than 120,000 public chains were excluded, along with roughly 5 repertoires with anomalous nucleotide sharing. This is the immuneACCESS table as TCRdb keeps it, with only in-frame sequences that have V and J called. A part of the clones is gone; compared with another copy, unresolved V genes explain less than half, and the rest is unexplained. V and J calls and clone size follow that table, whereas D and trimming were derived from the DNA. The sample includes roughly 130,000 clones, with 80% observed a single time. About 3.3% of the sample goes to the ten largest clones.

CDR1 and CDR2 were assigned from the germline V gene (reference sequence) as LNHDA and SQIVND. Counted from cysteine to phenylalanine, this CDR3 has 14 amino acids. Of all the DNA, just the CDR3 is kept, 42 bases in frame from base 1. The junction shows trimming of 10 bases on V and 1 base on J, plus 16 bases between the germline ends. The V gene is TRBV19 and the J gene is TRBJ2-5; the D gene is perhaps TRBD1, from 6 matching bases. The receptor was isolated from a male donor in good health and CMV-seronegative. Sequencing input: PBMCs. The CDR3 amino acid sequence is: CATTDRRSQETQYF. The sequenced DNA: TGTGCCACCACGGACAGACGGTCCCAAGAGACCCAGTACTTC.